The rows below give T cell receptor beta chains drawn from one sample of a study of blood T cell repertoires in COVID-19. Method: immunoSEQ multiplex PCR; TCRdb's copy keeps in-frame clones and lacks some. Of 50,000 to 75,000 clones detected, 65% to 85% appear once; the ten largest clones hold about 22%. Sequencing was done on a sample of peripheral blood. The receptors come from a man older than 75 with active or convalescent COVID-19. CDR3s include the opening cysteine and the closing phenylalanine or tryptophan. Each record gives: CDR3 DNA, CDR3 protein, J gene, CDR3 length, V gene, D gene, clone size. The D gene is left open where the match is weak. Size tells how often a clone was seen (once, few, many) or the class of an expanded clone, and some rows leave it out.

cdr3_nt: TGTGCCAGCAGTGACAGGGAGGAGATCGGGGAGCTGTTTTTT
cdr3_aa: CASSDREEIGELFF
j_call: TRBJ2-2
cdr3_length: 14
v_call: TRBV25-1
d_call: -
clone_size: many

cdr3_nt: TGTGCTAGTGGTTTGGGAGACAGGAGCACAGATACGCAGTATTTT
cdr3_aa: CASGLGDRSTDTQYF
j_call: TRBJ2-3
cdr3_length: 15
v_call: TRBV12-5
d_call: -
clone_size: -

cdr3_nt: TGTGCCAGCAGTTCGTCGACTAGCGGTTACAATGAGCAGTTCTTC
cdr3_aa: CASSSSTSGYNEQFF
j_call: TRBJ2-1
cdr3_length: 15
v_call: TRBV6-2/TRBV6-3
d_call: TRBD2
clone_size: -

cdr3_nt: TGTGCCAGCAGCCATCTATATACAGGGGAAGCTTTCTTT
cdr3_aa: CASSHLYTGEAFF
j_call: TRBJ1-1
cdr3_length: 13
v_call: TRBV3-1/TRBV3-2
d_call: -
clone_size: -

cdr3_nt: TGTGCCAGCAGCTTCGACAGGGGGCAATCACCCCTCCACTTT
cdr3_aa: CASSFDRGQSPLHF
j_call: TRBJ1-6
cdr3_length: 14
v_call: TRBV7-2
d_call: TRBD1
clone_size: -

cdr3_nt: TGTGCCAGCAGCGGGGGGGCCTCTAGCACAGATACGCAGTATTTT
cdr3_aa: CASSGGASSTDTQYF
j_call: TRBJ2-3
cdr3_length: 15
v_call: TRBV7-9
d_call: -
clone_size: -

cdr3_nt: TGTGCCAGTAGTAGACAGGAGGACGGCTACACCTTC
cdr3_aa: CASSRQEDGYTF
j_call: TRBJ1-2
cdr3_length: 12
v_call: TRBV19
d_call: -
clone_size: once

cdr3_nt: TGTGCCAGCAGCCCTGGGACTAGCGGGGGGGAGACCCAGTACTTC
cdr3_aa: CASSPGTSGGETQYF
j_call: TRBJ2-5
cdr3_length: 15
v_call: TRBV2
d_call: TRBD2
clone_size: -

cdr3_nt: TGTGCCAGCAGTTTTTCCGACTATGGCTACACCTTC
cdr3_aa: CASSFSDYGYTF
j_call: TRBJ1-2
cdr3_length: 12
v_call: TRBV12-3/TRBV12-4
d_call: -
clone_size: few

cdr3_nt: TGTGCCAGCAGTTTATTACCCTATGGCCCGGGCAATGAGCAGTTCTTC
cdr3_aa: CASSLLPYGPGNEQFF
j_call: TRBJ2-1
cdr3_length: 16
v_call: TRBV27
d_call: -
clone_size: -

cdr3_nt: TGTGCCAGCAGCGGTAGCGGGGGGTTTGTTGGGGAGCTGTTTTTT
cdr3_aa: CASSGSGGFVGELFF
j_call: TRBJ2-2
cdr3_length: 15
v_call: TRBV2
d_call: TRBD2
clone_size: once

cdr3_nt: TGTGCCAGCAGCTTAGCGACAGTCTACAATGAGCAGTTCTTC
cdr3_aa: CASSLATVYNEQFF
j_call: TRBJ2-1
cdr3_length: 14
v_call: TRBV7-9
d_call: -
clone_size: -

cdr3_nt: TGTGCCAGCAGCTTAGAGGCCGGGACAGGGAGACAGCCCCAGCATTTT
cdr3_aa: CASSLEAGTGRQPQHF
j_call: TRBJ1-5
cdr3_length: 16
v_call: TRBV7-6
d_call: TRBD1
clone_size: -

cdr3_nt: TGCGCCAGCAGCTTGATGTTTGAGGACTATAGCAATCAGCCCCAGCATTTT
cdr3_aa: CASSLMFEDYSNQPQHF
j_call: TRBJ1-5
cdr3_length: 17
v_call: TRBV5-1
d_call: -
clone_size: -

cdr3_nt: TGTGCCAGTATGGGTAGCGGGGTCTCCTACAATGAGCAGTTCTTC
cdr3_aa: CASMGSGVSYNEQFF
j_call: TRBJ2-1
cdr3_length: 15
v_call: TRBV19
d_call: TRBD2
clone_size: -

cdr3_nt: TGTGCCAGCAGCCTTACCTCTGGGACAGTCAGGCATCAGCCCCAGCATTTT
cdr3_aa: CASSLTSGTVRHQPQHF
j_call: TRBJ1-5
cdr3_length: 17
v_call: TRBV28
d_call: TRBD1
clone_size: -

cdr3_nt: TGTGCCAGCAGTGAAGACAGAACAAATGGCTACACCTTC
cdr3_aa: CASSEDRTNGYTF
j_call: TRBJ1-2
cdr3_length: 13
v_call: TRBV6-1
d_call: -
clone_size: -

cdr3_nt: TGTGCCAGCAGCTTATTGCAGGGGGATCGAGATGAGCAGTTCTTC
cdr3_aa: CASSLLQGDRDEQFF
j_call: TRBJ2-1
cdr3_length: 15
v_call: TRBV7-9
d_call: TRBD1
clone_size: once

cdr3_nt: TGTGCCAGCAGCTTAGGGGGACAGGGTTCGAATGAAAAACTGTTTTTT
cdr3_aa: CASSLGGQGSNEKLFF
j_call: TRBJ1-4
cdr3_length: 16
v_call: TRBV7-2
d_call: TRBD1
clone_size: -

cdr3_nt: TGCGCCACCCAAGGGGGTGAGCAGTACTTC
cdr3_aa: CATQGGEQYF
j_call: TRBJ2-7
cdr3_length: 10
v_call: TRBV10-2
d_call: -
clone_size: once

cdr3_nt: TGTGCCAGTAGTATAGATCCGGTGGGACTATCCTATGGCTACACCTTC
cdr3_aa: CASSIDPVGLSYGYTF
j_call: TRBJ1-2
cdr3_length: 16
v_call: TRBV19
d_call: -
clone_size: -

cdr3_nt: TGTGCCAGCAGTTTGGAGGGACTAGCGGGAGGGCTGAAGACAGATACGCAGTATTTT
cdr3_aa: CASSLEGLAGGLKTDTQYF
j_call: TRBJ2-3
cdr3_length: 19
v_call: TRBV6-2/TRBV6-3
d_call: TRBD2
clone_size: many